This record covers a single T cell receptor (beta chain). The data were produced by immunoSEQ multiplex PCR, yet TCRdb's version contains in-frame clones alone and is incomplete. The repertoire consists of about 260,000 clones, with about nine tenths occurring once and the leading ten covering about 3%. This sample was taken from a study of blood T cell repertoires in COVID-19. About the research overall: Researchers got acute and convalescent COVID-19 samples from the United States, Italy and Spain. From T cells, B-cell-depleted T cells, or PBMCs came the material, which was cDNA or gDNA.

The germline V and J ends were trimmed by 1 base and 3 bases, with 6 bases remaining between them. This CDR3 spans 14 amino acids. CDR1 is SGHVS and CDR2 is FNYEAQ in the germline V gene. Cohort 3 donors were reported recovered after two negative PCRs, clearance, or symptom resolution. This chain uses TRBV7-6 with TRBJ2-2; no clear D. The sample was PBMCs or T cells enriched from blood (not recorded which). This sequence originates from a woman in her 50s who had recovered from COVID-19. The CDR3 coding sequence is TGTGCCAGCAGCTTAGTCTCTGACACCGGGGAGCTGTTTTTT. Encoded protein: CASSLVSDTGELFF.